The T cell receptor beta chain described here comes from a study of cytomegalovirus exposure and HLA in healthy donors. General study results and limits: In an earlier analysis, most TCR beta V segments were productive about 87% or about 30% of the time. With later analysis, a missense DCLRE1C variant became linked to TCR beta V- and J-gene trimming. Highly shared sequence variants in one cluster were likely a sequencing artifact.

The PCR ran on 60 Vbeta and 13 Jbeta primers. Using immunoSEQ multiplex PCR, the repertoire was profiled, and TCRdb retains in-frame clones only, with some absent. The table lists about 150,000 clones, approximately 60% of them singletons. On this clone: As yet, its antigen is unknown.

CDR3 size: 15 residues. Germline V gene data show CDR1 as SGHRS and CDR2 as YFSETQ. V dropped 1 base and J dropped 4; count of bases not matched to a gene: 6. The source material was PBMCs. V usage is TRBV5-1 and J usage is TRBJ1-1; 8 positions match TRBD1. This TCR derives from a woman aged 60-75 years in good health and CMV-seropositive. Written as DNA, the CDR3 is TGCGCCAGCAGCTTGAGCCGACAGGGGAGCACTGAAGCTTTCTTT. Translating gives CASSLSRQGSTEAFF.